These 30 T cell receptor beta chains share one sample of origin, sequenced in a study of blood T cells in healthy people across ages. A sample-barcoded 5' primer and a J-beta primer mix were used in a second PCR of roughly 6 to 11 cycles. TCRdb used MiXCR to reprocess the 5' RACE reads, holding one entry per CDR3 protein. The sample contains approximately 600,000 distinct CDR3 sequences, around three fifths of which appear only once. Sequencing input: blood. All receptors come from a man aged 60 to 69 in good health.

The CDR3 loop is CASSLASSHTDTQYF. CDR3 sequence (DNA): TGTGCCAGCAGCTTAGCGTCGTCACACACGGATACGCAGTATTTT. The rearrangement links TRBV7-2 to TRBJ2-3; D uncertain. With 0 bases removed from V and 6 bases from J, the gap between germline ends came to 13 bases. Germline-derived CDR1 and CDR2 are SGHTA and FQGNSA. This CDR3 contains 15 residues.

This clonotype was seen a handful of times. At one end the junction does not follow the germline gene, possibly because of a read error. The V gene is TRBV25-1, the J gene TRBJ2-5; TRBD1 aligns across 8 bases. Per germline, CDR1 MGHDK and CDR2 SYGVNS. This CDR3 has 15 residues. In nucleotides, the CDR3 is TGTGCCAGCAGTGTCCTAGGACAGGGCCAAGAGACTCAGTACTTC. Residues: CASSVLGQGQETQYF.

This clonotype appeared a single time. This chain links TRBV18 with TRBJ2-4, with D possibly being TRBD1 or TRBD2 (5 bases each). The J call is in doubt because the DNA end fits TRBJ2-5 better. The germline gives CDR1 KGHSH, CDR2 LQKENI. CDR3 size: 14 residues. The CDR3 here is CASSPPSGRETQYF. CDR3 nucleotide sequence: TGTGCCAGCTCACCACCCTCGGGGCGAGAGACCCAGTACTTC.

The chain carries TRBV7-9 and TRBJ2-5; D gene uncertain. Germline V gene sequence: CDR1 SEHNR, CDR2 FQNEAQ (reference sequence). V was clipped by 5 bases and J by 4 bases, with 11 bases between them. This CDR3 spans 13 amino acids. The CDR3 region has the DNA TGTGCCAGCAGCGTAGACCCAAGAGAGACCCAGTACTTC. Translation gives CASSVDPRETQYF.

CDR3 bases: TGCAGTGCTAGCGTGTCAGGGTTCCCCTACGAGCAGTACTTC. Encoded protein: CSASVSGFPYEQYF. This sequence joins TRBV20-1 and TRBJ2-7, with TRBD1 as a possible D gene (5 bases). The germline V gene encodes CDR1 DFQATT and CDR2 SNEGSKA (reference sequence). The CDR3 covers 14 residues. V gave up 3 bases and J gave up 2 bases, with 14 bases separating them.

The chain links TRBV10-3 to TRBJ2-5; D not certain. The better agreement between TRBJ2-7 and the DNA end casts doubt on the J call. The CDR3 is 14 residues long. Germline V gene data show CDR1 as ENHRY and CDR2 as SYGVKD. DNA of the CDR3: TGTGCCATCAGTGACTCAGGAGTGACCTACGAGCAGTACTTC. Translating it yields CAISDSGVTYEQYF.

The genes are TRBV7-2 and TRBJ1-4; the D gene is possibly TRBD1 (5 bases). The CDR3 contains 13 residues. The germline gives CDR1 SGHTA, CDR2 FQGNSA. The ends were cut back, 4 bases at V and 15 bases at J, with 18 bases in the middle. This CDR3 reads CASSSRTREVVFF. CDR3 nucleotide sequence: TGTGCCAGCAGCTCAAGAACCAGGGAGGTTGTGTTTTTT.

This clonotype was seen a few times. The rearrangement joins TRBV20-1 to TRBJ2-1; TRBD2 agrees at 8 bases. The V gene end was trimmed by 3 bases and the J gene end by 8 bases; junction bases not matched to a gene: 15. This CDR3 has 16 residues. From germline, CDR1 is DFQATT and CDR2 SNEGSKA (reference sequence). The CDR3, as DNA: TGCAGTGCTAGGCCCCTTTTCGGGGGGGCCCGGGATGAGCAGTTCTTC. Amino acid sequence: CSARPLFGGARDEQFF.

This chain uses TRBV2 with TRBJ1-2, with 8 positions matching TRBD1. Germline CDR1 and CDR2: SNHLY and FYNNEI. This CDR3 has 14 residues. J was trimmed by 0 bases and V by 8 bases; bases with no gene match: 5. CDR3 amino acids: CASGLQGANYGYTF. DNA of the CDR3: TGTGCCAGCGGCCTACAGGGGGCTAACTATGGCTACACCTTC.

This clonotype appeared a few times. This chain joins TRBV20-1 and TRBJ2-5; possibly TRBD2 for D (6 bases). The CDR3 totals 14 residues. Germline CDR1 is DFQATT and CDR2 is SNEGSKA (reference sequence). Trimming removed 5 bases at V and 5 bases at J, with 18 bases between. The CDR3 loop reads CSAPAGREAETQYF. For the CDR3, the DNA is TGCAGTGCTCCGGCCGGCAGGGAGGCGGAGACCCAGTACTTC.

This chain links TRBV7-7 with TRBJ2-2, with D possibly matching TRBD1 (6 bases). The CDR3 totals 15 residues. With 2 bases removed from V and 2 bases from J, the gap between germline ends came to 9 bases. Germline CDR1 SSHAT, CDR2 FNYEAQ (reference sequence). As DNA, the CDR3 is TGTGCCAGCAGCTTAACAGGGACCAACACCGGGGAGCTGTTTTTT. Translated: CASSLTGTNTGELFF.

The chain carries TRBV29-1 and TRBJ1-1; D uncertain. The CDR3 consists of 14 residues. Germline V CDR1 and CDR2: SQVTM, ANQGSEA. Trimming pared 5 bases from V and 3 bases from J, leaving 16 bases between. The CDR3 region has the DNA TGCAGCGTTCCGAAGGGCGCGTTATACACTGAAGCTTTCTTT. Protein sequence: CSVPKGALYTEAFF.

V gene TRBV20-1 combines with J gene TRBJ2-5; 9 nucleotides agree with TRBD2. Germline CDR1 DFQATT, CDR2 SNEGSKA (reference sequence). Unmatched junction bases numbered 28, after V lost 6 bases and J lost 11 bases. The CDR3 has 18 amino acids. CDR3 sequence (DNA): TGCAGTGCCGCCGGGGGGAGAAGCGGGGGGTCCTACAACTATGAGCAGTACTTC. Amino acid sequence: CSAAGGRSGGSYNYEQYF.

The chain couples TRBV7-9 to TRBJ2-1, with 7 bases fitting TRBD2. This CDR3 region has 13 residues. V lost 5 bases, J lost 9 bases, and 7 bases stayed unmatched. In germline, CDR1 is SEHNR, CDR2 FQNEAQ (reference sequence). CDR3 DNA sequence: TGTGCCAGCAGCCCCAATTTAGCGGGTGAGCAGTTCTTC. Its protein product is CASSPNLAGEQFF.

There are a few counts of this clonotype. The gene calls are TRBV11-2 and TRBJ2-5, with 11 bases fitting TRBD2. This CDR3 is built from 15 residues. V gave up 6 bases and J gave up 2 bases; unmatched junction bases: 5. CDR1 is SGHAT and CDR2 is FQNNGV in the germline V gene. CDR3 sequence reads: CASREPSGGQETQYF. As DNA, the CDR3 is TGTGCCAGCAGGGAGCCTAGCGGGGGGCAAGAGACCCAGTACTTC.

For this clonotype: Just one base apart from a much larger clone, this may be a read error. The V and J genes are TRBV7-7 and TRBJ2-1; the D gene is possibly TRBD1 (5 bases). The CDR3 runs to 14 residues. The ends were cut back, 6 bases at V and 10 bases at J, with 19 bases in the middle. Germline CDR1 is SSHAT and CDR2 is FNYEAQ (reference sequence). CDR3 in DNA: TGTGCCAGCAGTCTCACGGACACGTCCTACGAGCAGTTCTTC. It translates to CASSLTDTSYEQFF.

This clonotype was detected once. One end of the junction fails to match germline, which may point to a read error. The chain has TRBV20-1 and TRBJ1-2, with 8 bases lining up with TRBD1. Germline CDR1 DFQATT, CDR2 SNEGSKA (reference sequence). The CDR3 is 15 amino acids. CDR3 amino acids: CSARDPDRVGNGFTF. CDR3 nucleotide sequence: TGCAGTGCTAGAGACCCGGACAGGGTGGGAAATGGCTTCACCTTC.

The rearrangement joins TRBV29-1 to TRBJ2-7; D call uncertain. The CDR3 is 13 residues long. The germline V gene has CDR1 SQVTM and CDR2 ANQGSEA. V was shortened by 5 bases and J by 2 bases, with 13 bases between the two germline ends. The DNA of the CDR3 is TGCAGCGTTTCGGACCGATGCACCTACGAGCAGTACTTC. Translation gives CSVSDRCTYEQYF.

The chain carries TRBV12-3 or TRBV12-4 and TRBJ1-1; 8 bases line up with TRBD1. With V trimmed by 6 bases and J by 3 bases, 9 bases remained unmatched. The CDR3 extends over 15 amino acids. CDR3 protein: CASRRSGGADTEAFF. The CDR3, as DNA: TGTGCCAGCAGGCGATCAGGGGGCGCGGACACTGAAGCTTTCTTT.

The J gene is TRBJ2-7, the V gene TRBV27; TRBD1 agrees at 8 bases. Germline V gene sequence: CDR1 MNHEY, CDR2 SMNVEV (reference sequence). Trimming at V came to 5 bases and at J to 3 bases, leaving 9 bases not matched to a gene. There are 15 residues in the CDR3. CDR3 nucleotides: TGTGCCAGCAGTCGACAGGGGACGACGGGCTACGAGCAGTACTTC. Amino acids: CASSRQGTTGYEQYF.

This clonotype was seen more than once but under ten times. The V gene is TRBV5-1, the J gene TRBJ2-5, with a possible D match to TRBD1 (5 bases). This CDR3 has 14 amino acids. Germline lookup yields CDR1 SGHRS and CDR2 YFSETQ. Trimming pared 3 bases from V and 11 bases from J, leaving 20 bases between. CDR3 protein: CASSSVKTAGEQYF. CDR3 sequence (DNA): TGCGCCAGCAGCTCCGTTAAGACAGCAGGAGAGCAGTACTTC.

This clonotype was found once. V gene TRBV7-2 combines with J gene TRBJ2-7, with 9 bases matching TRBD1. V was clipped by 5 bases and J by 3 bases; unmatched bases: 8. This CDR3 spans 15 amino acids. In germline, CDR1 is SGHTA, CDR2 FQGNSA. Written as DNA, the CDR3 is TGTGCCAGCAGCCGCGACCCGGGACAGGGCTACGAGCAGTACTTC. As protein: CASSRDPGQGYEQYF.

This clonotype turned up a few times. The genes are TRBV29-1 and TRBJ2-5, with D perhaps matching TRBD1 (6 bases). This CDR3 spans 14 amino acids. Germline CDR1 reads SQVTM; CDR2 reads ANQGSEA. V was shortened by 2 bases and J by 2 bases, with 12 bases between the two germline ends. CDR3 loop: CSVERRRGQETQYF. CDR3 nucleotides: TGCAGCGTTGAAAGGCGCAGGGGTCAAGAGACCCAGTACTTC. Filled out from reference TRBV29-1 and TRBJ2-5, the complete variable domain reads SAVISQKPSRDICQRGTSLTIQCQVDSQVTMMFWYRQQPGQSLTLIATANQGSEATYESGFVIDKFPISRPNLTFSTLTVSNMSPEDSSIYLCSVERRRGQETQYFGPGTRLLVL.

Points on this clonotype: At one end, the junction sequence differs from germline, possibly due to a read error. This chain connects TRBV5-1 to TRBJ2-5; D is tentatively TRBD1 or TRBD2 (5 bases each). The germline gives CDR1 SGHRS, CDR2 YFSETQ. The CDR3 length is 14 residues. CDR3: CASSPGTYQETQYF. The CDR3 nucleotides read TGTGCCAGCAGCCCGGGGACGTACCAAGAGACCCAGTACTTC.

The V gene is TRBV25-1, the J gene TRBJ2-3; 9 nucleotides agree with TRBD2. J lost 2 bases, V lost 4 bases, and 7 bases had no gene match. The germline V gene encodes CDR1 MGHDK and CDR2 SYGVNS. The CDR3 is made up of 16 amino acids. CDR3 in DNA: TGTGCCAGCAGTGGAGGTTCTAGCGGGGACACAGATACGCAGTATTTT. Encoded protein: CASSGGSSGDTDTQYF.

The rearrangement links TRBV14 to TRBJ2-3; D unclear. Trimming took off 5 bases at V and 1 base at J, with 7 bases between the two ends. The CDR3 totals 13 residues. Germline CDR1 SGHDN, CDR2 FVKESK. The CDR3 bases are TGTGCCAGCAGCGGACCCGGCACAGATACGCAGTATTTT. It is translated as CASSGPGTDTQYF.

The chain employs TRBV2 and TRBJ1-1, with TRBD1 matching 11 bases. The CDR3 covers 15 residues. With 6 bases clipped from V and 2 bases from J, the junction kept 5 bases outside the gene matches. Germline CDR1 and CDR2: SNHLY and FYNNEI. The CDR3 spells CASRGQGARNTEAFF. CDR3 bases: TGTGCCAGCAGAGGACAGGGGGCGCGAAACACTGAAGCTTTCTTT.

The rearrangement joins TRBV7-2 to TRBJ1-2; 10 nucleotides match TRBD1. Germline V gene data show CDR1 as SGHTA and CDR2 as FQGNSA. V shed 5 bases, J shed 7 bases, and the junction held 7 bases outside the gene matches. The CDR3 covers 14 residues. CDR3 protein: CASSPPGQGTGYTF. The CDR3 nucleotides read TGTGCCAGCAGCCCACCGGGACAGGGGACTGGCTACACCTTC.

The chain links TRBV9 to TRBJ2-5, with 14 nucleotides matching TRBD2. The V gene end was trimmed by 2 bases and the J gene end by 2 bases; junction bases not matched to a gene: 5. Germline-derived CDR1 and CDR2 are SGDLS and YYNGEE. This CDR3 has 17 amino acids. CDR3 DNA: TGTGCCAGCAGCGTCGGACTAGCGGGGGGCGAACAAGAGACCCAGTACTTC. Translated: CASSVGLAGGEQETQYF.

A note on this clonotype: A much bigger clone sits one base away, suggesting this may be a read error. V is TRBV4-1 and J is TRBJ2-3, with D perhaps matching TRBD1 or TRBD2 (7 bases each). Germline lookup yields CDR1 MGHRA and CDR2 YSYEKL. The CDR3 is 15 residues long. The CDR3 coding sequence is TGCGCCAGCAGCCAACAGGGGGGGCCTTGGGATACGCGGTATTTT. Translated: CASSQQGGPWDTRYF.